Following are 2 T cell receptor beta chains from one sample sequenced in a study of response to subunit inactivated influenza vaccine. TCRdb re-called the RT-PCR reads through MiXCR, storing one row per CDR3 protein. The table includes about 570,000 distinct CDR3 sequences, about 10% detected once. The same sample was also used in a study of T cells expressing NK-cell markers. As that report states: The authors made TCR beta cDNA libraries by 5'RACE template switching. This switching added a universal primer site and UMIs.

The sequenced sample was PBMCs from blood, obtained on the day of vaccination. The receptors here all came from a man in his forties or fifties who received an inactivated influenza vaccine.

This clonotype has just a few counts. V gene TRBV30 combines with J gene TRBJ2-7; perhaps TRBD1 as D (6 bases). This CDR3 comprises 14 residues. CDR1 GTSNPN and CDR2 SVGIG come from the germline V gene (reference sequence). The V and J ends lost 4 bases and 4 bases respectively, with 17 bases between them. CDR3 protein: CAWNRVGERYEQYF. For the CDR3, the DNA is TGTGCCTGGAACAGGGTGGGGGAGAGATACGAGCAGTACTTC.

This clonotype has at least ten counts. The J gene is TRBJ2-2, the V gene TRBV27, with D perhaps TRBD1 (5 bases). This CDR3 has 14 residues. Per germline, CDR1 MNHEY and CDR2 SMNVEV (reference sequence). V was trimmed by 4 bases and J by 8 bases, leaving 14 bases between them. This CDR3 is CASSSTVPGGELFF. In nucleotides, the CDR3 is TGTGCCAGCAGTTCGACGGTCCCAGGGGGGGAGCTGTTTTTT.